These T cell receptor beta chains were read from a single sample in a study of cytomegalovirus exposure and HLA in healthy donors. Here immunoSEQ multiplex PCR was the method, and the copy in TCRdb shows in-frame clones only, minus some. This sample carries approximately 110,000 clones, about 78% of them seen once, and the ten largest clones take 8.2%. Sequenced sample: PBMCs. Receptors originate from a woman aged 40 to 49 in good health and CMV-seropositive. The CDR3 runs from the conserved cysteine through the conserved F or W.

j_call,v_call,cdr3_aa
TRBJ1-2,TRBV6-5,CASSRPTGIDGYTF
TRBJ2-7,TRBV11-2,CASSRGQGNAEQYF
TRBJ2-3,TRBV19,CASSTPTWTDTQYF
TRBJ1-2,TRBV4-2,CASSPRGANYGYTF
TRBJ1-5,TRBV7-2,CASSLFTGGGQPQHF
TRBJ2-7,TRBV4-3,CASSQFQGHYEQYF
TRBJ2-7,TRBV7-2,CASSFTSRGHYEQYF
TRBJ2-7,TRBV7-9,CASSLGGTDQQYF
TRBJ2-1,TRBV6-1,CASSARSQGQRYNEQFF
TRBJ2-1,TRBV7-8,CASSLIGGAYNEQFF
TRBJ2-5,TRBV4-3,CASSQAWLSEGTQYF
TRBJ1-5,TRBV6-5,CASRTGDQPQHF
TRBJ1-1,TRBV6-1,CASNNRGFMNTEAFF
TRBJ1-4,TRBV9,CASSGGTVTEKLFF
TRBJ1-1,TRBV27,CASMRGQNTEAFF
TRBJ2-7,TRBV5-1,CASSLGGQLSYEQYF
TRBJ2-5,TRBV6-1,CASSLGQGRKTQYF
TRBJ2-7,TRBV6-6,CASSYSPERGEQYF
TRBJ2-7,TRBV6-5,CASSYSFQGAHEQYF
TRBJ2-3,TRBV21-1,CASSKGEGGGARVDTQYF
TRBJ2-7,TRBV27,CPRGTTSYEQYF
TRBJ2-7,TRBV5-1,CASSLVGAGGLYEQYF
TRBJ2-1,TRBV11-3,CASSLEGSSYNEQFF
TRBJ1-1,TRBV10-3,CAISESGAEDTEAFF
TRBJ2-3,TRBV2,CASLKGLLGRDTQYF
TRBJ2-5,TRBV7-8,CASSAREVRVETQYF
TRBJ2-2,TRBV4-3,CASSQGRTSGRNTGELFF
TRBJ2-2,TRBV6-1,CASSERIGTNTGELFF
TRBJ1-1,TRBV19,CATSPRRGTEAFF
TRBJ1-1,TRBV10-2,CASSESGEGSTEAFF
TRBJ2-2,TRBV28,CASSRTAYTGELFF
TRBJ2-3,TRBV13,CATEGVTEGQYF
TRBJ2-1,TRBV5-1,CASSNPGTSTNEQFF
TRBJ1-2,TRBV4-2,CASSQDLRGTYGYTF
TRBJ1-3,TRBV4-1,CASSPGLPSGNTIYF
TRBJ2-7,TRBV2,CTSAQGRTSYEQYF
TRBJ1-5,TRBV18,CASSPTGQNQPQHF
TRBJ1-4,TRBV7-9,CASSSQGVEKLFF
TRBJ1-1,TRBV5-6,CASSFAGGTTEAFF
TRBJ2-7,TRBV5-1,CASARQGYYEQYF